Below are 10 T cell receptor beta chains sequenced from a single sample in a study of T cell clonality in common variable immunodeficiency. Regarding the study as a whole: Fewer deletions and N-nucleotide insertions were reportedly seen in common variable immunodeficiency TCR beta sequences.

The repertoire was sequenced with immunoSEQ multiplex PCR; TCRdb's copy has only in-frame clones and lacks some. The sample presents roughly 34,000 clones, none singletons. These TCRs' antigens remain unknown. The sequencing sample was made of peripheral blood mononuclear cells. Receptor source: a human donor with common variable immunodeficiency.

This clone was observed at least ten times. The read halts 3 residues ahead of the CDR3 end, with the missing end drawn from the germline J gene. The V call is TRBV19, the J call TRBJ1-2; D not resolved. Germline CDR1 reads LNHDA; CDR2 reads SQIVND (reference sequence). The length of the CDR3 is 12 residues. The V and J ends lost 5 bases and 4 bases respectively, with 8 bases between them. CDR3 DNA, as far as it was read: TGTGCCAGTAGTCCTCTCAGCTATGGC. Protein product: CASSPLSYG. The CDR3, in full, reads CASSPLSYGYTF. The full variable domain, rest sourced from reference TRBV19 and TRBJ1-2, is DGGITQSPKYLFRKEGQNVTLSCEQNLNHDAMYWYRQDPGQGLRLIYYSQIVNDFQKGDIAEGYSVSREKKESFPLTVTSAQKNPTAFYLCASSPLSYGYTFGSGTRLTVV.

This clone showed up many times. The CDR3 extends 3 residues past the end of the read, so its final part is completed from the germline J gene. V usage is TRBV7-9 and J usage is TRBJ2-1; TRBD2 aligns across 10 bases. CDR1 SEHNR and CDR2 FQNEAQ come from the germline V gene (reference sequence). V trimming: 6 bases; J trimming: 5 bases; junction bases outside the gene matches: 7. CDR3 size: 15 residues. This CDR3 reads CASRSSGSLHNEQFF. CDR3 DNA (partial): TGTGCCAGCAGATCTAGCGGGAGCCTCCACAATGAG.

This clone was seen a handful of times. The read stops 3 residues short of the end of the CDR3; the missing end is completed from the germline J gene. The gene calls are TRBV19 and TRBJ2-3, with D tentatively TRBD1 (5 bases). Trimming removed 11 bases from V and 0 bases from J, with 21 bases in between. The CDR3 is made up of 16 amino acids. Looked up from germline, CDR1 is LNHDA and CDR2 is SQIVND (reference sequence). The part of the CDR3 DNA that was read is TGTGCCGCCAGTAATTTTTGGACATCGAGCACAGATACG. This sequence encodes CAASNFWTSSTDT. The CDR3 in its entirety is CAASNFWTSSTDTQYF.

In its sample, this clone was seen a few times. The read ends 3 residues before the CDR3 terminus; that terminus is restored from the germline J gene. The chain couples TRBV19 to TRBJ1-5; D is possibly TRBD1 (6 bases). V was cut by 5 bases and J by 1 base, with 12 bases left in between. The CDR3 is made up of 15 amino acids. CDR1 is LNHDA and CDR2 is SQIVND in the germline V gene (reference sequence). Partial CDR3 DNA: TGTGCCAGTAGTCCCGGACAGATGAGCAATCAGCCC. Translation: CASSPGQMSNQP. The whole CDR3 region reads CASSPGQMSNQPQHF. Full variable domain (rest looked up from reference TRBV19 and TRBJ1-5): DGGITQSPKYLFRKEGQNVTLSCEQNLNHDAMYWYRQDPGQGLRLIYYSQIVNDFQKGDIAEGYSVSREKKESFPLTVTSAQKNPTAFYLCASSPGQMSNQPQHFGDGTRLSIL.

By share, this clone ranks as medium-sized. Sequencing ends 3 residues short of the CDR3 end; the germline J gene provides the rest. The chain couples TRBV24-1 to TRBJ2-3; TRBD1 matches 8 bases. Germline V gene sequence: CDR1 KGHDR, CDR2 SFDVKD. CDR3 size: 18 residues. The V and J ends lost 1 base and 3 bases, in that order; junction bases with no gene match: 11. CDR3 region: CATSDFLASRQGTDTQYF. The DNA read from the CDR3 is TGTGCCACCAGTGATTTCTTGGCTTCACGACAGGGGACAGATACG.

Concerning this clone: The read terminates 3 residues ahead of where the CDR3 ends, so the germline J gene completes it. This sequence joins TRBV7-3 and TRBJ2-7; TRBD2 matches 8 bases. Per germline, CDR1 SGHTA and CDR2 FQGTGA. Unmatched junction bases numbered 9, after V lost 2 bases and J lost 3 bases. The CDR3 extends over 16 amino acids. This CDR3 is CASSLAAGTSIYEQYF. The CDR3 bases that were read are TGTGCCAGCAGCTTAGCAGCCGGGACTAGTATCTACGAG.

Points on this clone: The sequence runs out 3 residues before the end of the CDR3; the remainder is reconstructed from the germline J gene. The chain recombines TRBV10-2 with TRBJ1-5, with D unresolved. V was shortened by 4 bases and J by 3 bases, with 10 bases between the two germline ends. CDR1 and CDR2 (germline): WSHSY, SAAADI. The CDR3 covers 14 residues. The CDR3 loop reads CASSGQNPNQPQHF. The part of the CDR3 DNA that was read is TGCGCCAGCAGTGGGCAGAATCCCAATCAGCCC.

The table lists this clone with many counts. The sequenced fragment ends 3 residues before the CDR3 boundary, so the rest is inferred from the germline J gene. The chain is built from TRBV18 and TRBJ2-5; D is possibly TRBD2 (6 bases). Germline values: CDR1 KGHSH, CDR2 LQKENI. The CDR3 has 15 residues. Trimming stripped 3 bases from V and 2 bases from J, with 13 bases between. The covered CDR3 bases are TGTGCCAGCTCACCGGTCACTAGCTTACAAGAGACC. It encodes CASSPVTSLQET. The entire CDR3 sequence reads CASSPVTSLQETQYF.

In this sample, this clone turned up many times. CDR3 DNA (partial): TGCAGTGCTAGATCTGACTACACAGATACG. Protein: CSARSDYTDT. The complete CDR3 sequence is CSARSDYTDTQYF. The chain has TRBV20-1 and TRBJ2-3, with D possibly matching TRBD2 (5 bases). The CDR3 end is not reached by the read, which stops 3 residues before it; the germline J gene fills it in. CDR3 length: 13 residues. Germline CDR1 DFQATT, CDR2 SNEGSKA (reference sequence). V was clipped by 2 bases and J by 2 bases, with 8 bases between them.

This clone was found a few times. The CDR3 bases that were read are TGCGCCAGCAGGTCGGGGAAGGAGACC. Encoded protein: CASRSGKET. The full-length CDR3 reads as CASRSGKETQYF. This chain uses TRBV23-1 with TRBJ2-5; D perhaps matches TRBD2 (5 bases). The missing CDR3 end, 3 residues past where the read stops, is filled in from the germline J gene. TRBV23-1 carries the ORF label, with uncertain function. Deletions cut 6 bases from V and 5 bases from J, with 10 bases between. The CDR3 sequence is 12 residues long.